These 28 T cell receptor beta chains came from one sample sequenced in a study of blood T cells in healthy people across ages. Together with a sample-barcoded 5' primer, a J-beta primer mix was included in a second PCR lasting about 6 to 11 cycles. TCRdb reprocessed the 5' RACE reads with MiXCR, giving one entry per CDR3 protein. The profile shows about 1,000,000 distinct CDR3 sequences, more than 35% of them singletons. The source material was blood. The receptors derive from an older woman in good health.

Ten or more counts support this clonotype. J is TRBJ2-1 and V is TRBV5-1; the match to TRBD2 covers 10 bases. Unmatched junction bases numbered 8, after V lost 6 bases and J lost 5 bases. Germline V gene lookup returns CDR1 SGHRS and CDR2 YFSETQ. The CDR3 runs to 15 residues. CDR3 DNA sequence: TGCGCCAGCACACCGGGTAGCGGGGGGAACAATGAGCAGTTCTTC. Its protein is CASTPGSGGNNEQFF. The full variable domain, completed using reference TRBV5-1 and TRBJ2-1, is KAGVTQTPRYLIKTRGQQVTLSCSPISGHRSVSWYQQTPGQGLQFLFEYFSETQRNKGNFPGRFSGRQFSNSRSEMNVSTLELGDSALYLCASTPGSGGNNEQFFGPGTRLTVL.

This clonotype was recorded at least ten times. The chain couples TRBV27 to TRBJ2-1; 13 nucleotides line up with TRBD2. The germline gives CDR1 MNHEY, CDR2 SMNVEV (reference sequence). V gave up 4 bases and J gave up 10 bases; unmatched junction bases: 7. There are 15 residues in the CDR3. The CDR3 coding sequence is TGTGCCAGCAGTTCGCTACTAGCGGGAGGGAAGGAGCAGTTCTTC. Amino acid sequence: CASSSLLAGGKEQFF.

V and J are TRBV9 and TRBJ2-1; 8 nucleotides align to TRBD2. Germline CDR1 SGDLS, CDR2 YYNGEE. Trimming took 0 bases from V and 5 from J; bases not matched to a gene: 4. The CDR3 consists of 15 residues. The CDR3 here is CASSVGSGANNEQFF. The CDR3 bases are TGTGCCAGCAGCGTAGGTAGCGGGGCAAACAATGAGCAGTTCTTC.

The V gene is TRBV7-6, the J gene TRBJ2-3; D tentatively reads TRBD1 or TRBD2 (5 bases each). V was cut by 7 bases and J by 2 bases, with 16 bases left in between. The CDR3 is 15 amino acids. Germline CDR1 and CDR2: SGHVS and FNYEAQ. CDR3 nucleotide sequence: TGTGCCAGCATCCCGGGGCGGCGGAACACAGATACGCAGTATTTT. Encoded protein: CASIPGRRNTDTQYF.

This clonotype was observed a handful of times. The V and J genes are TRBV9 and TRBJ2-1; 14 bases agree with TRBD2. V dropped 4 bases and J dropped 4; count of bases not matched to a gene: 4. The CDR3 length is 16 residues. Germline V gene lookup returns CDR1 SGDLS and CDR2 YYNGEE. The chain's CDR3 is CASSPRLAGGYNEQFF. CDR3 bases: TGTGCCAGCAGCCCCAGACTAGCGGGAGGGTACAATGAGCAGTTCTTC.

This clonotype was seen only a few times. The J gene is TRBJ2-5, the V gene TRBV9; possibly TRBD1 for D (5 bases). The V and J ends lost 0 bases and 4 bases respectively, with 10 bases between them. CDR1 is SGDLS, CDR2 YYNGEE, per germline. This CDR3 spans 14 amino acids. The CDR3 coding sequence is TGTGCCAGCAGCGTAGGGGGCGTCGGAGAGACCCAGTACTTC. This sequence encodes CASSVGGVGETQYF.

V usage is TRBV5-6 and J usage is TRBJ1-5; 9 nucleotides match TRBD1. The CDR3 is 18 amino acids. Trimming at V came to 3 bases and at J to 2 bases, leaving 12 bases not matched to a gene. Germline lookup yields CDR1 SGHDT and CDR2 YYEEEE. This CDR3 is CASSSSGQGMRGNQPQHF. The CDR3 nucleotides read TGTGCCAGCAGCTCCTCGGGACAGGGAATGCGGGGCAATCAGCCCCAGCATTTT.

The table lists this clonotype with many counts. The rearrangement uses TRBV7-2 and TRBJ2-1; no firm D call. Germline loops: CDR1 SGHTA, CDR2 FQGNSA. The CDR3 contains 14 residues. V lost 0 bases to trimming and J lost 9 bases, with 12 bases between them. CDR3 sequence reads: CASSLAVENAEQFF. CDR3 nucleotides: TGTGCCAGCAGCTTAGCCGTCGAAAACGCTGAGCAGTTCTTC.

The chain joins TRBV7-8 to TRBJ1-6, with a weak D call TRBD1 (5 bases). From germline, CDR1 is SGHVS and CDR2 FQNEAQ. This CDR3 spans 17 amino acids. Trimming took 8 bases from V and 0 from J, leaving 17 bases between them. DNA of the CDR3: TGTGCCAGCTATTCCGACAGAATTCTCTCCTATAATTCACCCCTCCACTTT. Its translation is CASYSDRILSYNSPLHF.

The genes are TRBV20-1 and TRBJ2-7; D remains unclear. Trimming shortened V by 3 bases and J by 5 bases, and 17 bases separated the two germline ends. CDR3 length equals 14 residues. The germline V gene encodes CDR1 DFQATT and CDR2 SNEGSKA (reference sequence). This CDR3 reads CSASSGQFPDEQYF. CDR3 nucleotide sequence: TGCAGTGCTAGCTCTGGGCAGTTTCCCGACGAGCAGTACTTC.

The rearrangement uses TRBV12-3 or TRBV12-4 and TRBJ2-7, with TRBD1 matching 7 bases. Germline trimming cut 2 bases from V and 6 bases from J; bases unmatched to any gene: 4. There are 13 residues in the CDR3. In DNA form, the CDR3 reads TGTGCCAGCAGTTTAAACTACAGGGGCGAGCAGTACTTC. As protein: CASSLNYRGEQYF.

This rearrangement joins TRBV12-3 or TRBV12-4 to TRBJ2-7; D possibly corresponds to TRBD2 (6 bases). CDR3 length: 17 residues. The V and J ends lost 5 bases and 7 bases respectively, with 27 bases between them. The CDR3 loop is CASSAPGRQLLGGEQYF. In DNA form, the CDR3 reads TGTGCCAGCAGTGCCCCGGGGCGGCAGCTTTTGGGGGGAGAGCAGTACTTC.

The table lists this clonotype with a few counts. J is TRBJ1-2 and V is TRBV10-3; the D is unclear. V shed 0 bases and J shed 0 bases, with 11 bases lying between them. Per the germline V gene, CDR1 is ENHRY and CDR2 is SYGVKD. CDR3 length: 16 amino acids. The CDR3 loop reads CAISESVTATNYGYTF. Written as DNA, the CDR3 is TGTGCCATCAGTGAGTCGGTGACTGCCACTAACTATGGCTACACCTTC.

The chain has TRBV24-1 and TRBJ2-7; D gene ambiguous. With 7 bases removed from V and 3 bases from J, the gap between germline ends came to 9 bases. There are 12 residues in the CDR3. CDR1 and CDR2 from the germline V gene are KGHDR and SFDVKD. CDR3 residues: CATSDDLYEQYF. The DNA for the CDR3 is TGTGCCACCAGCGACGACCTCTACGAGCAGTACTTC.

The rearrangement uses TRBV27 and TRBJ1-1, with a tentative D call TRBD1 (5 bases). The CDR3 totals 14 residues. Germline CDR1 is MNHEY and CDR2 is SMNVEV (reference sequence). With 6 bases removed from V and 6 bases from J, the gap between germline ends came to 17 bases. The DNA of the CDR3 is TGTGCCAGCAGCCTCCGGTGGGAAGGGGCTGAAGCTTTCTTT. This codes for CASSLRWEGAEAFF.

The CDR3 loop reads CSVVAGTGRLYEQYF. The DNA of the CDR3 is TGCAGCGTCGTAGCCGGGACAGGGAGGCTATACGAGCAGTACTTC. The chain joins TRBV29-1 to TRBJ2-7, with 9 bases matching TRBD1. This CDR3 is built from 15 residues. V lost 6 bases and J lost 4; bases outside the gene matches: 13. Germline values: CDR1 SQVTM, CDR2 ANQGSEA.

This clonotype was observed a handful of times. The gene calls are TRBV20-1 and TRBJ2-7; D gene ambiguous. Germline lookup yields CDR1 DFQATT and CDR2 SNEGSKA (reference sequence). The CDR3 is 15 residues long. The germline V and J ends were trimmed by 3 bases and 2 bases, with 17 bases remaining between them. This CDR3 reads CSASTDPFYPYEQYF. CDR3 DNA sequence: TGCAGTGCTAGCACTGACCCCTTTTATCCCTACGAGCAGTACTTC.

This rearrangement joins TRBV4-1 to TRBJ2-1, with 7 bases fitting TRBD1. The CDR3 is made up of 14 amino acids. Germline V lookup: CDR1 MGHRA, CDR2 YSYEKL. Germline trimming cut 0 bases from V and 12 bases from J; bases unmatched to any gene: 8. The DNA of the CDR3 is TGCGCCAGCAGCCAAGAAGAGAGGGCAGGGGGGCAGTTCTTC. Protein sequence: CASSQEERAGGQFF.

This clonotype was counted only a few times. The chain has TRBV6-6 and TRBJ1-5; D remains ambiguous. The CDR3 covers 15 residues. With 1 base removed from V and 0 bases from J, the gap between germline ends came to 7 bases. Germline CDR1 is MNHNY and CDR2 is SVGAGI (reference sequence). CDR3 coding DNA: TGTGCCAGCAGTTACTACGCAGATAGCAATCAGCCCCAGCATTTT. Its translation is CASSYYADSNQPQHF.

Ten or more counts support this clonotype. The V gene is TRBV20-1, the J gene TRBJ2-5; D perhaps matches TRBD1 (6 bases). The germline gives CDR1 DFQATT, CDR2 SNEGSKA (reference sequence). V lost 5 bases and J 7 bases, leaving 17 bases between the germline ends. This CDR3 contains 13 residues. CDR3 bases: TGCAGTGCTCAGGAACAGGGAAGGGCGACCCAGTACTTC. Its protein is CSAQEQGRATQYF.

The rearrangement uses TRBV5-1 and TRBJ1-1; D may be TRBD1 (6 bases). CDR1 and CDR2 from the germline V gene are SGHRS and YFSETQ. Trimming took 2 bases from V and 8 from J, leaving 13 bases between them. This CDR3 has 13 residues. The CDR3 is CASSFPDSLEAFF. The DNA for the CDR3 is TGCGCCAGCAGCTTTCCGGACAGCCTAGAAGCTTTCTTT.

This clonotype has more than one count but fewer than ten. This rearrangement joins TRBV29-1 to TRBJ2-7; D unresolved. The V and J ends lost 7 bases and 2 bases respectively, with 18 bases between them. This CDR3 has 14 residues. CDR1 and CDR2 from the germline V gene are SQVTM and ANQGSEA. The CDR3 nucleotides read TGCAGCGGCAAAATCTTCCATACCCCCTACGAGCAGTACTTC. Translated: CSGKIFHTPYEQYF.

The rearrangement joins TRBV29-1 to TRBJ2-5; unclear D gene. The V gene lost 2 bases and the J gene lost 5 bases, with 6 bases spanning the gap. Germline V gene lookup returns CDR1 SQVTM and CDR2 ANQGSEA. The CDR3 loop spans 11 amino acids. CDR3 in DNA: TGCAGCGTTGAATCTAGGGAGACCCAGTACTTC. Translated, it gives CSVESRETQYF.

V gene TRBV20-1 combines with J gene TRBJ2-4; 9 nucleotides match TRBD2. Matching the DNA end better, TRBJ2-5 makes the J call doubtful. This CDR3 is built from 16 residues. Germline-derived CDR1 and CDR2 are DFQATT and SNEGSKA (reference sequence). The CDR3 region has the DNA TGCAGTGCTAGAGAGCCTAGCGGGGAATTGGGGGAGACCCAGTACTTC. Protein product: CSAREPSGELGETQYF.

The CDR3 DNA is TGCGCCAGCAGCTTGGCAGGGGGCCACACCGGGGAGCTGTTTTTT. This codes for CASSLAGGHTGELFF. This chain links TRBV5-1 with TRBJ2-2, with 8 bases fitting TRBD1. Per the germline V gene, CDR1 is SGHRS and CDR2 is YFSETQ. Germline trimming cut 0 bases from V and 3 bases from J; bases unmatched to any gene: 1. This CDR3 is 15 amino acids long.

The chain has TRBV30 and TRBJ2-7; D gene unclear. V was cut by 0 bases and J by 2 bases, with 5 bases left in between. CDR1 and CDR2 from the germline V gene are GTSNPN and SVGIG (reference sequence). The length of the CDR3 is 12 residues. The CDR3 bases are TGTGCCTGGAGTGTAGGGACCTACGAGCAGTACTTC. Translation gives CAWSVGTYEQYF.

This clonotype was seen more than once but under ten times. In DNA form, the CDR3 reads TGTGCCAGCAGTGAAGCGGCTAGCGGGGGTGGTTTCGAGCAGTACTTC. It is translated as CASSEAASGGGFEQYF. The chain carries TRBV6-1 and TRBJ2-7; 10 nucleotides agree with TRBD2. J lost 6 bases, V lost 0 bases, and 8 bases had no gene match. The CDR3 consists of 16 residues. Germline CDR1 MNHNS, CDR2 SASEGT.

This clonotype has more than one count but fewer than ten. The genes are TRBV5-5 and TRBJ2-1; the D is unclear. There are 16 residues in the CDR3. Trimming removed 0 bases at V and 8 bases at J, with 18 bases between. The germline gives CDR1 SGHKS, CDR2 YYEKEE (reference sequence). CDR3 sequence: CASSLGHLVIGDEQFF. The CDR3 bases are TGTGCCAGCAGCTTGGGACATCTCGTTATTGGCGATGAGCAGTTCTTC.